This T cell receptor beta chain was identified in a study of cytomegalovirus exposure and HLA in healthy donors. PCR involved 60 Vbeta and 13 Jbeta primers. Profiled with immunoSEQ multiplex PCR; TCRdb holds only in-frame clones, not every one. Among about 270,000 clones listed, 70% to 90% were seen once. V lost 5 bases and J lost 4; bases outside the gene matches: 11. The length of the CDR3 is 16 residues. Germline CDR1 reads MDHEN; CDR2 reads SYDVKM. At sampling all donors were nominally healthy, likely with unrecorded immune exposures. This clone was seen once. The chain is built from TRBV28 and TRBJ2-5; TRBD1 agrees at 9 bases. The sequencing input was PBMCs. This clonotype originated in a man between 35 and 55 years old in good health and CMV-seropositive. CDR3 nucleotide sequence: TGTGCCAGCAGTCTACTGGGACAGGGAGTGGGAGAGACCCAGTACTTC. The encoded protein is CASSLLGQGVGETQYF.